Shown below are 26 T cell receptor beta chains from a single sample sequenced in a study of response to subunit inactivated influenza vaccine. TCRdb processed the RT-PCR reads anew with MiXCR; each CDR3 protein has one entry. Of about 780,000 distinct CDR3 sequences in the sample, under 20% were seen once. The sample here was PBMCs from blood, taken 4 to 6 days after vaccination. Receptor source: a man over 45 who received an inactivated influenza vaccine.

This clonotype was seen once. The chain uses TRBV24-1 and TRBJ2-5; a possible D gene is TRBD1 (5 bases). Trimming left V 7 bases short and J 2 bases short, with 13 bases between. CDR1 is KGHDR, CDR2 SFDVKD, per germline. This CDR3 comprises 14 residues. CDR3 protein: CATSKTATQETQYF. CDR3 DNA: TGTGCCACCAGCAAGACAGCTACACAAGAGACCCAGTACTTC.

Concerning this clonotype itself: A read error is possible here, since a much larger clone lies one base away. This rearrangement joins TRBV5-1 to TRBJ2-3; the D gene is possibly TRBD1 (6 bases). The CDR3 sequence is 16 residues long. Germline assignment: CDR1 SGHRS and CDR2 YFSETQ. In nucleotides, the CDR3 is TGCGCCAGCAGCCCCGCGTTTAGGGGGTCCACAGATACGCATTATTTT. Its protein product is CASSPAFRGSTDTHYF.

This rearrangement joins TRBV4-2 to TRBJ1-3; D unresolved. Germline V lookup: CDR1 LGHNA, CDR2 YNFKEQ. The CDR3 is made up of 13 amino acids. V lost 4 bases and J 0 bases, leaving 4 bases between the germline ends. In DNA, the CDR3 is TGTGCCAGCAGCCGTTCCTCTGGAAACACCATATATTTT. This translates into CASSRSSGNTIYF.

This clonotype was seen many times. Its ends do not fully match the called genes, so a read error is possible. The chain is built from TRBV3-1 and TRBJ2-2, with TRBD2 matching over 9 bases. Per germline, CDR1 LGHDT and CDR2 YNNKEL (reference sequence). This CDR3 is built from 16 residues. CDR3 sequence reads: CASSQAGLAGTGELFF. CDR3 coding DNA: TGCGCCAGCAGCCAAGCAGGCCTAGCGGGAACCGGGGAGCTGTTTTTT.

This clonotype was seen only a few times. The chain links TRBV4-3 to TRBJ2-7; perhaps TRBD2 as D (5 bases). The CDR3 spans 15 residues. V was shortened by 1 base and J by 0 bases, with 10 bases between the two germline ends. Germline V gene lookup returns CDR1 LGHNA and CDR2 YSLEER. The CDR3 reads CASSQVRESSYEQYF. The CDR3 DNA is TGCGCCAGCAGCCAAGTGAGGGAGAGCTCCTACGAGCAGTACTTC.

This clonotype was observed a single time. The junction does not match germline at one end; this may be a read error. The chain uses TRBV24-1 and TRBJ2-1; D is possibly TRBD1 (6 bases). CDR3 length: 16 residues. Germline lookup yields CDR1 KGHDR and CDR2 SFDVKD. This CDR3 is CATTDQRTASYNEHFF. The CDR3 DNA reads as TGTGCCACCACTGACCAGAGGACAGCCTCCTACAATGAGCACTTCTTC.

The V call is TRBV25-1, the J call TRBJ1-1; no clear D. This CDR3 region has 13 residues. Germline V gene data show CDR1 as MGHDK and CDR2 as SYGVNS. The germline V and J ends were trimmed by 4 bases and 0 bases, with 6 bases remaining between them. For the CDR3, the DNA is TGTGCCAGCAGTGTTCAGGTGAACACTGAAGCTTTCTTT. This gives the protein CASSVQVNTEAFF.

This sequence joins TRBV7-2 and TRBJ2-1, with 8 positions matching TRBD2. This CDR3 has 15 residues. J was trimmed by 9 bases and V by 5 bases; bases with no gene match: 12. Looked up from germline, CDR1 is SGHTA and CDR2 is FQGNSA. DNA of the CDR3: TGTGCCAGCAGCCTCCTCGCGGGAGGATCGGGTGAGCAGTTCTTC. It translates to CASSLLAGGSGEQFF. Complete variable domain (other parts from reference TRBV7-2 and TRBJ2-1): GAGVSQSPSNKVTEKGKDVELRCDPISGHTALYWYRQSLGQGLEFLIYFQGNSAPDKSGLPSDRFSAERTGGSVSTLTIQRTQQEDSAVYLCASSLLAGGSGEQFFGPGTRLTVL.

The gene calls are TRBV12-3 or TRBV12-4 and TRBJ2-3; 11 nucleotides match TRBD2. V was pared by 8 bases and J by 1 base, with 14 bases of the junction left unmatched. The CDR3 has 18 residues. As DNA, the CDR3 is TGTGCCAGCTCCCACGGGGCTAGCGGGGGGTTTGGCACAGATACGCAGTATTTT. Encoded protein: CASSHGASGGFGTDTQYF.

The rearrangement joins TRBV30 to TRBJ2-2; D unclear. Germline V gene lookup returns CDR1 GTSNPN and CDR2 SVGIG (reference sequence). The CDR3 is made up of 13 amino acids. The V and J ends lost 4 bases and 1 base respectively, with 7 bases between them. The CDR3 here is CAWTHLNTGELFF. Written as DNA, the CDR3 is TGTGCCTGGACTCATCTGAACACCGGGGAGCTGTTTTTT. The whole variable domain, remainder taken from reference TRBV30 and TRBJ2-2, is SQTIHQWPATLVQPVGSPLSLECTVEGTSNPNLYWYRQAAGRGLQLLFYSVGIGQISSEVPQNLSASRPQDRQFILSSKKLLLSDSGFYLCAWTHLNTGELFFGEGSRLTVL.

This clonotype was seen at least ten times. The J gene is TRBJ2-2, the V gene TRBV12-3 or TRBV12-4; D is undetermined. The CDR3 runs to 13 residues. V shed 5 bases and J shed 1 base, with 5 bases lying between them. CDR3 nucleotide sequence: TGTGCCAGCAGTGATCGGAACACCGGGGAGCTGTTTTTT. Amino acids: CASSDRNTGELFF.

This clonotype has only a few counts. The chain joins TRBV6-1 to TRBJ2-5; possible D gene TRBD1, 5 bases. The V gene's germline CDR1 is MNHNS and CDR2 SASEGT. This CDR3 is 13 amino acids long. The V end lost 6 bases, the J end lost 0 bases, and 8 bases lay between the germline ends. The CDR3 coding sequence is TGTGCCAGCAGCACAGGAGACCAAGAGACCCAGTACTTC. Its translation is CASSTGDQETQYF.

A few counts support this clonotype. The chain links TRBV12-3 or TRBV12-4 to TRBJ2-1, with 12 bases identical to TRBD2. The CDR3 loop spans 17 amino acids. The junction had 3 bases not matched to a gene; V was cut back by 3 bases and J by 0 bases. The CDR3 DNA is TGTGCCAGCAGTTTTGGACTAGCGGGGATCTCCTACAATGAGCAGTTCTTC. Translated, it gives CASSFGLAGISYNEQFF.

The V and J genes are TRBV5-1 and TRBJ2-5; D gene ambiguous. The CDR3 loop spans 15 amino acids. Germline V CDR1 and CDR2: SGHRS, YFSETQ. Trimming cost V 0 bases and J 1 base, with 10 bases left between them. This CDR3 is CASSLANGFQETQYF. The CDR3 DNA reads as TGCGCCAGCAGCTTGGCGAATGGATTCCAAGAGACCCAGTACTTC.

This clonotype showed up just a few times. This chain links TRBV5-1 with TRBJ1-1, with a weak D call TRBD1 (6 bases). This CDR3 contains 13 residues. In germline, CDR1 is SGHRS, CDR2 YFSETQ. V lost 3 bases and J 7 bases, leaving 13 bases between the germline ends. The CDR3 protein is CASSWSGEGEAFF. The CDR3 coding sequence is TGCGCCAGCAGCTGGTCAGGGGAGGGTGAAGCTTTCTTT.

The CDR3 protein is CASQQGTLSTDTQYF. The CDR3 bases are TGTGCCAGCCAACAGGGAACCCTAAGCACAGATACGCAGTATTTT. The V call is TRBV7-9, the J call TRBJ2-3, with a possible D match to TRBD1 (6 bases). V lost 8 bases and J 0 bases, leaving 15 bases between the germline ends. CDR1 and CDR2 (germline): SEHNR, FQNEAQ (reference sequence). There are 15 residues in the CDR3.

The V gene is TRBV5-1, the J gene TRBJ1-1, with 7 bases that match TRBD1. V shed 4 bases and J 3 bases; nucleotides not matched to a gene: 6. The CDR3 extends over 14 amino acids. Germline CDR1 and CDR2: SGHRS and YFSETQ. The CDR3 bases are TGCGCCAGCAGCGAAAGCAGGGGGTACACTGAAGCTTTCTTT. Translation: CASSESRGYTEAFF.

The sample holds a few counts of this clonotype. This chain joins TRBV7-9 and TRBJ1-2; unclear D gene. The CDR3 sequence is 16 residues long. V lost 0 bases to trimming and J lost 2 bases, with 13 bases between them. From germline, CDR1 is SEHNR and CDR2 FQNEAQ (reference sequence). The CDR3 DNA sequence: TGTGCCAGCAGCTTAGCGCTTTCGGCAGCAAACTATGGCTACACCTTC. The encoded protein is CASSLALSAANYGYTF.

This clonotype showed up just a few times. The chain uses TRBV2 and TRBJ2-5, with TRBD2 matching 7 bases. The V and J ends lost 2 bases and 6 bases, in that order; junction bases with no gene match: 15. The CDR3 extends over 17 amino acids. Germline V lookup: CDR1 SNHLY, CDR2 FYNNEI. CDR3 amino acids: CASSESRISSGGKTQYF. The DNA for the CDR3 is TGTGCCAGCAGTGAATCGAGAATCTCTAGCGGCGGGAAGACCCAGTACTTC.

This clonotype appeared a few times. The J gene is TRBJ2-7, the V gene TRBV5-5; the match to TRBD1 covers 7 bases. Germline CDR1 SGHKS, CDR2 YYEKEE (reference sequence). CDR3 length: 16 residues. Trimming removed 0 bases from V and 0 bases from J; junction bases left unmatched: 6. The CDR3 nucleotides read TGTGCCAGCAGCTTGGTCCGGGACAGTCTCTCCTACGAGCAGTACTTC. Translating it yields CASSLVRDSLSYEQYF.

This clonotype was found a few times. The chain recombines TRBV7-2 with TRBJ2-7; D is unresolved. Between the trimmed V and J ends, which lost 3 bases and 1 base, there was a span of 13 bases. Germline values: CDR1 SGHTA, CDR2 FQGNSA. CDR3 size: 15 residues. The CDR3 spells CASSFRYGSSYEQYF. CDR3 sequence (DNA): TGTGCCAGCAGCTTCCGGTACGGCAGTTCCTACGAGCAGTACTTC.

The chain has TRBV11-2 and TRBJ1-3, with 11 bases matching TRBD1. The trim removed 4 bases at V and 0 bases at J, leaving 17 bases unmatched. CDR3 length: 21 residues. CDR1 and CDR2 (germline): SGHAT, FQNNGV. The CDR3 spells CASSSLSSLWTGGYSGNTIYF. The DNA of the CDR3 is TGTGCCAGCAGCTCTCTATCGTCACTCTGGACAGGGGGCTACTCTGGAAACACCATATATTTT.

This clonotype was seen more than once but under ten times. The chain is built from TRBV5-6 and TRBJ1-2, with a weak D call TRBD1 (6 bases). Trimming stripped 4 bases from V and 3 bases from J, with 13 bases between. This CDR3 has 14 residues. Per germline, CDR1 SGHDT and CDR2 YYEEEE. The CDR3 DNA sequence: TGTGCCAGCAGCCAAAGGGACACTTACTATGGCTACACCTTC. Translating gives CASSQRDTYYGYTF.

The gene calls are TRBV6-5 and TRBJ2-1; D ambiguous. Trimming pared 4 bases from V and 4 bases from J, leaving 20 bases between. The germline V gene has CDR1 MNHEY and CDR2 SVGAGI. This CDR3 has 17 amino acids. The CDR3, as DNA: TGTGCCAGCAGTTCCAGGAAAATCCATCAGTTATACAATGAGCAGTTCTTC. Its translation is CASSSRKIHQLYNEQFF.

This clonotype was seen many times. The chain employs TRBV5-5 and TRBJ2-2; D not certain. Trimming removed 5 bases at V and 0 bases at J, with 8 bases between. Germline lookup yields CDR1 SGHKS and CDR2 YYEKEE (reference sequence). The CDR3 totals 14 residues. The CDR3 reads CASSFRPNTGELFF. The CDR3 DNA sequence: TGTGCCAGCAGTTTTCGGCCGAACACCGGGGAGCTGTTTTTT.

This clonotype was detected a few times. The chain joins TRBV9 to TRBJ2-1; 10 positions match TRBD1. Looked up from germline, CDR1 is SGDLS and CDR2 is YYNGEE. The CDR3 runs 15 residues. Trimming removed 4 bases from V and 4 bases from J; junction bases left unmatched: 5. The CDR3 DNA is TGTGCCAGCAGCTACGGGACAGGGGTTTACAATGAGCAGTTCTTC. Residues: CASSYGTGVYNEQFF.